The clone carrying this T cell receptor beta chain was seen a few times. Its antigen is still unknown. Sequencing libraries made from TCR beta cDNA carried unique molecular identifiers. Input amounts of about 0.95 to 10 million T cells were used. These gave around 500,000 cDNA molecules, so each molecule approximated one T cell. Each CDR3 protein is one row after TCRdb ran MiXCR on the PCR reads. This sample carries 700,000 to 800,000 distinct CDR3 sequences, 30% of them seen once, and the ten largest clones take approximately 0.6%. These data are taken from a study of post-analysis software for immune sequencing data. Study-wide context: Relapsing-remitting, secondary progressive and progressive-relapsing courses of multiple sclerosis were included.

General observations from the study: When compared against controls, multiple sclerosis patients showed significantly lower normalized Chao1 diversity. Strong co-clustering by F measure was seen for same-batch samples.

The specimen sequenced was blood. The clonotype originates from a girl under 18 with multiple sclerosis.

The CDR3 nucleotides read TGTGCCAGCCCAATTTACACTCACCGCGGAGCGGAGACCCAGTACTTC. It translates to CASPIYTHRGAETQYF. The J gene is TRBJ2-5, the V gene TRBV2; D gene ambiguous. The V end lost 8 bases, the J end lost 5 bases, and 24 bases lay between the germline ends. This CDR3 is 16 amino acids long. In germline, CDR1 is SNHLY, CDR2 FYNNEI.